This passage covers 26 T cell receptor beta chains from one sample sequenced in a study of shared clonotypes between healthy human individuals. Sequenced by immunoSEQ multiplex PCR; TCRdb stores in-frame clones only, minus some. The table includes roughly 850,000 clones, about 96% detected once. Terminally differentiated effector memory CD45RA+ cells were left out of the naive CD8 fraction, which was CD45RO-negative and positively selected for CCR7. Sequencing was performed on naive CD8+ T cells sorted from blood. These receptor sequences come from a man under 40 in good health.

This clone has just one count. This chain links TRBV4-1 with TRBJ2-1; D call uncertain. Germline V gene data show CDR1 as MGHRA and CDR2 as YSYEKL. Trimming removed 1 base at V and 6 bases at J, with 13 bases between. The CDR3 length is 15 residues. The CDR3 is CASSQGPLLTNEQFF. The CDR3 DNA reads as TGCGCCAGCAGCCAAGGACCCCTGCTAACCAATGAGCAGTTCTTC.

This chain uses TRBV5-5 with TRBJ1-5; D unclear. The CDR3 extends over 13 amino acids. Germline V gene lookup returns CDR1 SGHKS and CDR2 YYEKEE (reference sequence). The V end was cut by 4 bases, the J end by 1 base, with 6 bases between. The CDR3 DNA is TGTGCCAGCAGCCCCTGGAGCAATCAGCCCCAGCATTTT. It is translated as CASSPWSNQPQHF.

Note on this clone: Other DNA sequences in this sample translate to the same CDR3. The J gene is TRBJ2-1, the V gene TRBV27, with D possibly being TRBD2 (6 bases). The CDR3 totals 13 residues. Trimming left V 3 bases short and J 3 bases short, with 6 bases between. The germline V gene has CDR1 MNHEY and CDR2 SMNVEV (reference sequence). The DNA of the CDR3 is TGTGCCAGCAGTTTCGGGGGCTACAATGAGCAGTTCTTC. Amino acid sequence: CASSFGGYNEQFF.

This clone was detected once. The J gene is TRBJ2-7, the V gene TRBV28, with D perhaps TRBD2 (6 bases). Germline loops: CDR1 MDHEN, CDR2 SYDVKM. There are 17 residues in the CDR3. V lost 2 bases to trimming and J lost 0 bases, with 17 bases between them. In DNA, the CDR3 is TGTGCCAGCAGTTTACCTAGCGCGATTTTTAGCTCCTACGAGCAGTACTTC. This sequence encodes CASSLPSAIFSSYEQYF.

The rearrangement uses TRBV5-1 and TRBJ1-1, with D maybe TRBD1 (5 bases). The CDR3 extends over 16 amino acids. The germline V gene has CDR1 SGHRS and CDR2 YFSETQ. Trimming took 6 bases from V and 0 from J, leaving 18 bases between them. The CDR3 DNA follows: TGCGCCAGCAATAGGGTGAGGGGCGAGGTGAACACTGAAGCTTTCTTT. Translated, it gives CASNRVRGEVNTEAFF.

For this clone: A read error may produce the germline difference seen at one junction end. The CDR3 DNA sequence: TGTGCCAGCAGCTCACCTGGTAGGCCCGACAGGGTGGATTTT. It translates to CASSSPGRPDRVDF. This sequence joins TRBV7-9 and TRBJ1-3, with 7 bases lining up with TRBD1. The CDR3 is 14 amino acids. Per germline, CDR1 SEHNR and CDR2 FQNEAQ (reference sequence). The whole variable domain, remainder taken from reference TRBV7-9 and TRBJ1-3, is DTGVSQNPRHKITKRGQNVTFRCDPISEHNRLYWYRQTLGQGPEFLTYFQNEAQLEKSRLLSDRFSAERPKGSFSTLEIQRTEQGDSAMYLCASSSPGRPDRVDFGEGSWLTVV.

V usage is TRBV4-1 and J usage is TRBJ2-7, with TRBD1 matching over 12 bases. This CDR3 comprises 18 residues. Germline V gene lookup returns CDR1 MGHRA and CDR2 YSYEKL. With 3 bases clipped from V and 0 bases from J, the junction kept 9 bases outside the gene matches. Here the CDR3 DNA reads TGCGCCAGCAGCCAGAGGGACAGGGGGCTCAGGAGCTCCTACGAGCAGTACTTC. It is translated as CASSQRDRGLRSSYEQYF.

The chain is built from TRBV6-6 and TRBJ2-7, with 10 bases matching TRBD1. Germline-derived CDR1 and CDR2 are MNHNY and SVGAGI (reference sequence). V shed 5 bases and J 7 bases; nucleotides not matched to a gene: 8. This CDR3 is 14 amino acids long. The CDR3 loop is CASSTPGQGREQYF. The CDR3, as DNA: TGTGCCAGCAGTACACCGGGACAGGGGAGAGAGCAGTACTTC.

Only one count was recorded for this clone. V is TRBV20-1 and J is TRBJ1-1, with D possibly being TRBD1 (5 bases). Trimming shortened V by 6 bases and J by 2 bases, and 7 bases separated the two germline ends. The CDR3 sequence is 11 residues long. Germline loops: CDR1 DFQATT, CDR2 SNEGSKA (reference sequence). The CDR3 DNA is TGCAGTGCCGGACATAACACTGAAGCTTTCTTT. Its protein is CSAGHNTEAFF.

The chain recombines TRBV19 with TRBJ2-6, with TRBD2 identical over 7 bases. Germline assignment: CDR1 LNHDA and CDR2 SQIVND (reference sequence). J gave up 4 bases and V 1 base, and 10 bases lay outside the gene matches. The CDR3 contains 18 residues. This CDR3 reads CASSIGFSGGAGANVLTF. The DNA of the CDR3 is TGTGCCAGTAGTATAGGTTTTTCGGGGGGTGCCGGGGCCAACGTCCTGACTTTC.

The CDR3 nucleotides are TGTGCCAGCAGCCTAACTGGCGCCAGATTCCAGCCCCAGCATTTT. It specifies CASSLTGARFQPQHF. The rearrangement joins TRBV7-8 to TRBJ1-5; the D is unclear. The CDR3 length is 15 residues. Germline V gene sequence: CDR1 SGHVS, CDR2 FQNEAQ. Trimming shortened V by 5 bases and J by 7 bases, and 18 bases separated the two germline ends.

The CDR3 nucleotides read TGTGCCAGCAGCTCGCATGCGGAAAACACCGGGGAGCTGTTTTTT. Translation: CASSSHAENTGELFF. V and J are TRBV11-3 and TRBJ2-2; D unresolved. CDR3 length: 15 residues. Between the trimmed V and J ends, which lost 4 bases and 2 bases, there was a span of 11 bases. The germline gives CDR1 SGHNT, CDR2 YENEEA.

The genes are TRBV13 and TRBJ2-5, with a weak D call TRBD2 (6 bases). V was cut by 5 bases and J by 7 bases, with 23 bases left in between. In germline, CDR1 is PRHDT, CDR2 FYEKMQ (reference sequence). The CDR3 sequence is 16 residues long. CDR3 protein: CASSRRVGGSKRTQYF. CDR3 bases: TGTGCCAGCAGCCGTCGGGTCGGGGGTTCAAAAAGGACCCAGTACTTC.

V and J are TRBV4-1 and TRBJ2-5; D gene unclear. The CDR3 is made up of 13 amino acids. Germline V CDR1 and CDR2: MGHRA, YSYEKL. Between the trimmed V and J ends, which lost 1 base and 4 bases, there was a span of 7 bases. The DNA of the CDR3 is TGCGCCAGCAGCCAAGGGGTTTTAGAGACCCAGTACTTC. Encoded protein: CASSQGVLETQYF.

This clone was seen only once. This sequence joins TRBV12-2 and TRBJ2-1; the table gives TRBD2 as D, unverified against the DNA. TRBV12-2 is shown as a pseudogene. The CDR3 contains 20 residues. The CDR3 DNA reads as TGTGCAAGTCGCTTAGCGCGGCTAGCGGGATCTATGGTCTCCTACAATGAGCAGTTCTTC. Translating gives CASRLARLAGSMVSYNEQFF.

V gene TRBV27 combines with J gene TRBJ2-1; D not certain. Germline V gives CDR1 MNHEY, CDR2 SMNVEV (reference sequence). CDR3 length: 14 amino acids. V shed 8 bases and J shed 0 bases, with 11 bases lying between them. CDR3 in DNA: TGTGCCAGCGGTGGGGAATTCTCCTACAATGAGCAGTTCTTC. It encodes CASGGEFSYNEQFF.

The rearrangement joins TRBV11-2 to TRBJ1-2; 7 nucleotides match TRBD1. V shed 4 bases and J 6 bases; nucleotides not matched to a gene: 11. CDR1 SGHAT and CDR2 FQNNGV come from the germline V gene. CDR3 length equals 15 residues. Here the CDR3 DNA reads TGTGCCAGCAGCTCCCTAATGGGACAGTTAAATGGCTACACCTTC. It translates to CASSSLMGQLNGYTF.

The chain links TRBV28 to TRBJ1-2; D is unclear. Germline CDR1 is MDHEN and CDR2 is SYDVKM. Trimming removed 7 bases from V and 6 bases from J, with 9 bases in between. CDR3 length equals 11 residues. CDR3 nucleotides: TGTGCCAGCATGAACATGGATGGCTACACCTTC. It is translated as CASMNMDGYTF.

The chain is built from TRBV7-9 and TRBJ2-3, with unresolved D. Germline assignment: CDR1 SEHNR and CDR2 FQNEAQ (reference sequence). Trimming removed 10 bases at V and 4 bases at J, with 9 bases between. The CDR3 runs to 11 residues. CDR3 amino acids: CANNRPDTQYF. The CDR3 coding sequence is TGTGCCAACAACCGACCAGATACGCAGTATTTT.

This clone was counted once. The V and J genes are TRBV4-1 and TRBJ2-1; D possibly corresponds to TRBD1 (6 bases). Germline V lookup: CDR1 MGHRA, CDR2 YSYEKL. The CDR3 spans 13 residues. The V and J ends lost 4 bases and 7 bases respectively, with 11 bases between them. CDR3 sequence (DNA): TGCGCCAGCAGCCCGGACAGTACAAATGAGCAGTTCTTC. Protein sequence: CASSPDSTNEQFF.

The gene calls are TRBV5-5 and TRBJ1-4, with a tentative D call TRBD1 (5 bases). CDR3 size: 15 residues. Deletions cut 3 bases from V and 5 bases from J, with 14 bases between. Per the germline V gene, CDR1 is SGHKS and CDR2 is YYEKEE (reference sequence). The CDR3 region is CASSYGRGTNEKLFF. In DNA, the CDR3 is TGTGCCAGCAGCTACGGAAGGGGAACGAATGAAAAACTGTTTTTT.

This clone was detected only once. The chain is built from TRBV27 and TRBJ2-3, with D hard to call. The CDR3 totals 14 residues. Germline CDR1 reads MNHEY; CDR2 reads SMNVEV (reference sequence). The germline V and J ends were trimmed by 0 bases and 0 bases, with 4 bases remaining between them. This chain's CDR3 is CASSLSTSTDTQYF. The CDR3, as DNA: TGTGCCAGCAGTTTATCGACAAGCACAGATACGCAGTATTTT.

This chain connects TRBV9 to TRBJ2-5; D possibly corresponds to TRBD1 (5 bases). With 1 base removed from V and 4 bases from J, the gap between germline ends came to 11 bases. CDR3 length: 14 residues. Germline CDR1 reads SGDLS; CDR2 reads YYNGEE. This chain's CDR3 is CASSVSQGSETQYF. The CDR3 nucleotides read TGTGCCAGCAGCGTAAGCCAGGGATCAGAGACCCAGTACTTC.

The genes are TRBV14 and TRBJ1-2; perhaps TRBD1 as D (6 bases). There are 19 residues in the CDR3. Germline CDR1 SGHDN, CDR2 FVKESK. Trimming removed 0 bases at V and 2 bases at J, with 22 bases between. The CDR3 bases are TGTGCCAGCAGCCAAGATCCGAGGCCGTTCAGGGGCGAAAACTATGGCTACACCTTC. Translating it yields CASSQDPRPFRGENYGYTF.

The rearrangement joins TRBV6-4 to TRBJ2-7; D ambiguous. The germline V and J ends were trimmed by 6 bases and 9 bases, with 30 bases remaining between them. Per germline, CDR1 MRHNA and CDR2 SNTAGT. There are 17 residues in the CDR3. The CDR3 DNA follows: TGTGCCAGCAGACTTGGTCCGAGAAGTCCGTCCCTGCGAGGGCAGTACTTC. Translated: CASRLGPRSPSLRGQYF.

The CDR3 loop reads CASSPPKVRGDEQYF. The CDR3 DNA reads as TGTGCCAGCAGCCCACCCAAAGTCAGGGGCGACGAGCAGTACTTC. The V call is TRBV5-6, the J call TRBJ2-7, with a possible D match to TRBD1 (6 bases). There are 15 residues in the CDR3. V lost 4 bases and J 5 bases, leaving 19 bases between the germline ends. Germline V lookup: CDR1 SGHDT, CDR2 YYEEEE.